This TCR beta chain was profiled in a study of cytomegalovirus exposure and HLA in healthy donors. Whole-study findings and limits: Associated with cytomegalovirus, according to the listing, were some 180 TCR beta chains. There was a cluster of highly shared sequence variants that was likely a sequencing artifact.

Between the trimmed V and J ends, which lost 0 bases and 5 bases, there was a span of 10 bases. The germline V gene has CDR1 SGHTA and CDR2 FQGNSA. This CDR3 spans 14 amino acids. Amplification used 60 Vbeta primers and 13 Jbeta primers. Sequencing used immunoSEQ multiplex PCR; TCRdb keeps in-frame clones, though not all of them. The data hold around 100,000 clones, with approximately 66% observed a single time. Donors showed nominal health when sampled, although they likely had unrecorded immune exposures. On this clone: Antigen unknown.

The sequenced material came from PBMCs. The source of this sequence is a woman aged 50 to 60 in good health and CMV-seronegative. The rearrangement joins TRBV7-2 to TRBJ1-1; possibly TRBD1 for D (6 bases). CDR3 coding DNA: TGTGCCAGCAGCTTAGCCACAGGGCGAACTGAAGCTTTCTTT. The encoded protein is CASSLATGRTEAFF.